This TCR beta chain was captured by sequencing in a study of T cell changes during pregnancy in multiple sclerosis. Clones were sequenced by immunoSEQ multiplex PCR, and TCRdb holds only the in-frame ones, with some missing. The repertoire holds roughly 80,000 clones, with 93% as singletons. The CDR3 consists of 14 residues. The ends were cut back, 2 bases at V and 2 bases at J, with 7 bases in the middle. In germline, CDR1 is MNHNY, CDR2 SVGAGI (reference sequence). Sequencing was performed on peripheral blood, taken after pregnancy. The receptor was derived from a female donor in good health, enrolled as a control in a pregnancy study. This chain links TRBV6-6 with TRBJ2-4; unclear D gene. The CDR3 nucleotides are TGTGCCAGCAGTTACGGTGCGTCCAAAAACATTCAGTACTTC. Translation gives CASSYGASKNIQYF.